The 4 T cell receptor beta chains below come from one sample, sequenced in a study of blood T cells in healthy people across ages. The authors ran a second PCR of about 6 to 11 cycles using a sample-barcoded 5' primer and a J-beta primer mix. Using its own MiXCR run on the 5' RACE reads, TCRdb lists one record per CDR3 protein. The profile shows about 1.7 million distinct CDR3 sequences, roughly 30% of them singletons. The sequenced sample was blood. These receptor sequences come from a woman younger than 45 in good health.

This clonotype occurred many times. The rearrangement joins TRBV10-3 to TRBJ2-7, with 10 bases lining up with TRBD1. The CDR3 sequence is 15 residues long. V shed 1 base, J shed 4 bases, and the junction held 4 bases outside the gene matches. Germline V gives CDR1 ENHRY, CDR2 SYGVKD. In DNA, the CDR3 is TGTGCCATCAGTGAGTTAGGGACAGGGGTTTACGAGCAGTACTTC. Its protein is CAISELGTGVYEQYF.

Of note for this clonotype: This may arise from a read error, as a much more abundant clone is one base away. This chain connects TRBV10-3 to TRBJ2-4; 9 bases map to TRBD2. The CDR3 is 14 amino acids. The J segment lost 13 bases and the V segment lost 7 bases, leaving 14 bases of the junction unmatched. Germline V gene sequence: CDR1 ENHRY, CDR2 SYGVKD. CDR3 sequence: CAIMASGVYDEQYF. CDR3 nucleotide sequence: TGTGCCATCATGGCTAGCGGGGTCTACGATGAGCAGTACTTC.

This chain links TRBV10-3 with TRBJ2-5; no firm D call. Between the trimmed V and J ends, which lost 6 bases and 1 base, there was a span of 9 bases. This CDR3 region has 13 residues. Germline-derived CDR1 and CDR2 are ENHRY and SYGVKD. The DNA of the CDR3 is TGTGCCATCAGCGCCACGGTCCAAGAGACCCAGTACTTC. It translates to CAISATVQETQYF.

This clonotype was seen a handful of times. The chain carries TRBV12-3 or TRBV12-4 and TRBJ2-1; TRBD2 matches 7 bases. This CDR3 has 16 residues. V shed 5 bases, J shed 0 bases, and the junction held 7 bases outside the gene matches. CDR3 nucleotide sequence: TGTGCCAGCAGTAACCCCGGGAGGTCCTCCTACAATGAGCAGTTCTTC. Translation gives CASSNPGRSSYNEQFF.